The source of this T cell receptor beta chain is a study of shared T cell receptors in the human thymus. Some clones are missing from TCRdb's copy, which holds only in-frame ones; the method was immunoSEQ multiplex PCR. The sample gives 650,000 to 950,000 clones, 70% to 90% of which show up once; about 0.0098% is in the top ten. The same data also went into a second study, on human thymus T cells. That report notes: Resections were taken during corrective heart surgery, and the thymus tissue came from these. Blood and thymic repertoires both appeared biased in V and J gene usage.

Sequencing was performed on thymocytes. This TCR derives from a girl less than two years old with a congenital heart defect.

CDR3 bases: TGTGCCAGCAGCGTTGGAGGGCCCCCGGGAAACACCATATATTTT. The encoded protein is CASSVGGPPGNTIYF. The chain recombines TRBV9 with TRBJ1-3; D uncertain. The CDR3 is made up of 15 amino acids. CDR1 SGDLS and CDR2 YYNGEE come from the germline V gene. V was cut by 2 bases and J by 4 bases, with 13 bases left in between.